This T cell receptor beta chain appears in the sequencing data of a study of human T cells and chemical hapten exposure. About the research overall: Small differences in pooled library volume mainly drove the variation in TCR yields per sample.

The sample's time point: pre-sensitization, week 0. This sample's treatment: therapeutic diphenylcyclopropenone sensitization with weekly scalp DPC. TCRdb re-called the RACE reads through MiXCR, storing one row per CDR3 protein. The top ten hold 11% to 15% of the sample, which has tens of thousands of distinct CDR3 sequences, 9.4% seen once. This clonotype was counted ten times or more. The germline V and J ends were trimmed by 2 bases and 3 bases, with 6 bases remaining between them. The germline V gene has CDR1 LGHNT and CDR2 FRNRAP. This CDR3 region has 13 residues. The receptor's source is a woman aged 40 to 50 with alopecia areata. Some clones in this sample may be carry-over from other donors' samples. This sequence joins TRBV12-5 and TRBJ2-3; the D is unclear. This specimen was whole blood, taken in connection with sensitization to the hapten diphenylcyclopropenone (DPC). Here the CDR3 DNA reads TGTGCTAGTGGTTTGCCCTTAACAGATACGCAGTATTTT. Translating it yields CASGLPLTDTQYF.